This T cell receptor (beta chain) came from a study of glioma-infiltrating T cells. Using RNA template, CDR3s of TCR alpha and beta were amplified with iRepertoire arm-PCR. TCRdb recomputed calls from the multiplex PCR reads with MiXCR, one row per CDR3 protein. In the table there are some 85,000 distinct CDR3 sequences, about 25% of which are singletons. In regard to this clonotype: Its specificity is unknown. This may be a read error: a much more frequent sequence differs by one nucleotide.

Study results and caveats: Gliomas, especially low-grade, showed above-expected tissue-blood divergence; non-neoplastic patients showed below.

The sequencing sample was made of glioma tissue, nonneoplastic brain tissue, or PBMCs (not recorded which). The sequence derives from a human donor with low-grade glioma or glioblastoma, undergoing nonglioma brain surgery, or in good health (not recorded which).

The CDR3 is CAGSPGTGNQPQHF. The CDR3 region has the DNA TGTGCCGGTAGTCCCGGGACAGGAAATCAGCCCCAGCATTTT. The chain uses TRBV19 and TRBJ1-5; 8 nucleotides match TRBD1. The V gene's germline CDR1 is LNHDA and CDR2 SQIVND (reference sequence). There are 14 residues in the CDR3. Using reference TRBV19 and TRBJ1-5 for the parts outside the CDR3, the full variable domain is DGGITQSPKYLFRKEGQNVTLSCEQNLNHDAMYWYRQDPGQGLRLIYYSQIVNDFQKGDIAEGYSVSREKKESFPLTVTSAQKNPTAFYLCAGSPGTGNQPQHFGDGTRLSIL.